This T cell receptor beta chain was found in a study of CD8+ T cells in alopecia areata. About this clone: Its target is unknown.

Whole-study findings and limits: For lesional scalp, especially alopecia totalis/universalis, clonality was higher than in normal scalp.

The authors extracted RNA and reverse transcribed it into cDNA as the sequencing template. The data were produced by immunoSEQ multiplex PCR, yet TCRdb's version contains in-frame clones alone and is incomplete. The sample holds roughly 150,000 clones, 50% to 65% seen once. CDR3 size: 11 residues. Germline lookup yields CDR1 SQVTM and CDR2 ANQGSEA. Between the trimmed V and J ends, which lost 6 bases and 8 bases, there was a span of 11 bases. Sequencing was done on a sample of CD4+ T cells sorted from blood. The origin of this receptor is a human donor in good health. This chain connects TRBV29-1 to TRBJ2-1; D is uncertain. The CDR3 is CSVANSYEQFF. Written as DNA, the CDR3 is TGCAGCGTCGCCAATAGCTATGAGCAGTTCTTC.